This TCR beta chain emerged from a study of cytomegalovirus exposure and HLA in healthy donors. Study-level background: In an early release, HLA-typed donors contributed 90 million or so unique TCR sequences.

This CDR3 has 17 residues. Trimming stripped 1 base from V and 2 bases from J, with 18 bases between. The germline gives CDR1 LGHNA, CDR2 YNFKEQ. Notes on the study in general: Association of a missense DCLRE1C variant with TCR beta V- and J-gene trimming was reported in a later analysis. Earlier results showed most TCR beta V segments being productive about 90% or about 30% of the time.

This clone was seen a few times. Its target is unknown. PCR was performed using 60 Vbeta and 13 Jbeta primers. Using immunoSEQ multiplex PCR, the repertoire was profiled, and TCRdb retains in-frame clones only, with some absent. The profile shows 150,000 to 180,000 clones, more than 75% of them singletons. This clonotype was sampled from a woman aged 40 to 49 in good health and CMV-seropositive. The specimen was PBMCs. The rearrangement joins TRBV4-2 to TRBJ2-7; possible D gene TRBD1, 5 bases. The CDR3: CASSQVAGAVRTYEQYF. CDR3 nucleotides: TGTGCCAGCAGCCAAGTGGCTGGGGCCGTACGCACCTACGAGCAGTACTTC.